A selection of T cell receptor beta chains follows, all from one sample in a study of T cells in Graves' hyperthyroidism and ophthalmopathy. TCRdb reprocessed the multiplex PCR reads via MiXCR and lists one record per CDR3 protein. The profile covers under 350,000 distinct CDR3 sequences, with 18% appearing a single time and 49% taken by the ten largest. The source material was blood. These receptors were obtained from a woman between 45 and 60 years old with Graves' hyperthyroidism. Each CDR3 is given with its conserved first and last residue. Each record gives: CDR3 protein, CDR3 DNA, D gene, J gene, V gene, CDR3 length, clone size. The D gene is left open where the match is weak. Clone size is shown for a subset of rows, as once, few, many or a class of expanded clone.

CASSSQLHTEAFF TGTGCCAGCAGTAGTCAGTTACACACTGAAGCTTTCTTT . TRBJ1-1 TRBV28 13 many
CASSGDRDQPQHF TGCGCCAGCAGCGGGGACAGAGATCAGCCCCAGCATTTT TRBD1 TRBJ1-5 TRBV5-1 13 .
CASSFDAYYNEQFF TGTGCCAGCAGCTTTGACGCGTACTACAATGAGCAGTTCTTC . TRBJ2-1 TRBV7-9 14 many
CASSLAGQGTDTQYF TGTGCCAGCAGTCTAGCGGGACAGGGCACAGATACGCAGTATTTT . TRBJ2-3 TRBV27 15 many
CSASFRPGFGYTF TGCAGTGCTAGTTTTCGGCCAGGATTTGGCTACACCTTC . TRBJ1-2 TRBV20-1 13 .
CASSSGQGGMNTEAFF TGTGCCAGCAGCTCAGGACAGGGGGGTATGAACACTGAAGCTTTCTTT TRBD1 TRBJ1-1 TRBV7-9 16 .
CASSREGNPGELFF TGTGCCAGCTCCCGGGAGGGAAACCCCGGGGAGCTGTTTTTT TRBD2 TRBJ2-2 TRBV2 14 few
CASSLGDRGTEAFF TGTGCCAGCAGCTTGGGGGACAGAGGAACTGAAGCTTTCTTT TRBD1 TRBJ1-1 TRBV5-6 14 .
CASSWGQGAYGYTF TGTGCCAGCAGCTGGGGACAGGGGGCCTATGGCTACACCTTC TRBD1 TRBJ1-2 TRBV6-1 14 many
CASSQIENTEAFF TGTGCCAGCAGCCAAATAGAGAACACTGAAGCTTTCTTT . TRBJ1-1 TRBV3-1 13 many
CASSTRDYNTDTQYF TGCGCCAGCAGCACCCGGGACTACAACACAGATACGCAGTATTTT TRBD2 TRBJ2-3 TRBV5-1 15 many